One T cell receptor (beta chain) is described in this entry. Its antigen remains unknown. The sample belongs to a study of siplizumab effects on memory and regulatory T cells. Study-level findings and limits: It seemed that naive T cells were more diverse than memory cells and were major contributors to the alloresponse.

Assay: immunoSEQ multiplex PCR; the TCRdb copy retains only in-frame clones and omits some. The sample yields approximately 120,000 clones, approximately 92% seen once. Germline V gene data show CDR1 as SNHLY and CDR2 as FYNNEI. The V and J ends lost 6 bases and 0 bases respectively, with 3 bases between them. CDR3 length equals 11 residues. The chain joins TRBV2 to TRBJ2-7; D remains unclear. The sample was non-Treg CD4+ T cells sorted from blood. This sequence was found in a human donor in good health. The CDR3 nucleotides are TGTGCCAGCAGCCGCTCCTACGAGCAGTACTTC. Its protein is CASSRSYEQYF.